A single sample gave rise to the 30 T cell receptor beta chains below, sequenced in a study of blood T cell repertoires in COVID-19. Clones were read by immunoSEQ multiplex PCR, and TCRdb kept only the in-frame ones, dropping some. The data hold roughly 360,000 clones, with 85% to 90% observed a single time. The sample consisted of PBMCs or T cells enriched from blood (not recorded which). All receptors come from a woman aged 30 to 39 with acute COVID-19.

The chain carries TRBV7-9 and TRBJ1-3; tentative D call: TRBD1 (5 bases). V was shortened by 3 bases and J by 0 bases, with 15 bases between the two germline ends. This CDR3 spans 17 amino acids. The germline V gene has CDR1 SEHNR and CDR2 FQNEAQ (reference sequence). CDR3 loop: CASSLIRRDPSGNTIYF. The CDR3 nucleotides read TGTGCCAGCAGCTTGATAAGGAGGGACCCCTCTGGAAACACCATATATTTT.

This sequence joins TRBV29-1 and TRBJ1-1, with D perhaps TRBD1 (5 bases). The CDR3 spans 13 residues. Trimming took 0 bases from V and 5 from J, leaving 10 bases between them. CDR1 and CDR2 from the germline V gene are SQVTM and ANQGSEA. The CDR3 bases are TGCAGCGTTGAAGAGCAGGGATGGACTGAAGCTTTCTTT. Its translation: CSVEEQGWTEAFF.

The V and J genes are TRBV4-3 and TRBJ1-4, with a weak D call TRBD1 (6 bases). The CDR3 totals 16 residues. The V end lost 1 base, the J end lost 0 bases, and 9 bases lay between the germline ends. Germline V gene lookup returns CDR1 LGHNA and CDR2 YSLEER. The CDR3 is CASSQAPGATNEKLFF. In DNA form, the CDR3 reads TGCGCCAGCAGCCAAGCTCCAGGGGCAACTAATGAAAAACTGTTTTTT.

The chain carries TRBV6-5 and TRBJ1-5; 7 nucleotides match TRBD1. This CDR3 contains 15 residues. V lost 0 bases to trimming and J lost 9 bases; unmatched junction nucleotides: 8. Germline lookup yields CDR1 MNHEY and CDR2 SVGAGI. Here the CDR3 reads CASSYSNIGGRPQHF. The CDR3 DNA reads TGTGCCAGCAGTTACTCGAATATAGGGGGCAGGCCCCAGCATTTT.

V and J are TRBV24-1 and TRBJ1-1; 8 nucleotides match TRBD1. The CDR3 totals 14 residues. The J segment lost 4 bases and the V segment lost 3 bases, leaving 3 bases of the junction unmatched. Germline assignment: CDR1 KGHDR and CDR2 SFDVKD. The DNA for the CDR3 is TGTGCCACCAGTGATGCCAGGGGGCCCACTGAAGCTTTCTTT. It yields the protein CATSDARGPTEAFF.

V usage is TRBV6-2 or TRBV6-3 and J usage is TRBJ1-2; D is unresolved. The CDR3 consists of 14 residues. Trimming shortened V by 2 bases and J by 2 bases, and 9 bases separated the two germline ends. CDR1 is MNHEY, CDR2 SVGEGT, per germline. DNA of the CDR3: TGTGCCAGCAGTTACAGTGCAGGCAACTATGGCTACACCTTC. This translates into CASSYSAGNYGYTF.

The chain employs TRBV7-2 and TRBJ1-2; D perhaps matches TRBD1 (6 bases). There are 15 residues in the CDR3. Trimming cost V 5 bases and J 4 bases, with 17 bases left between them. Germline V CDR1 and CDR2: SGHTA, FQGNSA. The CDR3 spells CASSPQSQGTYGYTF. The CDR3 DNA reads TGTGCCAGCAGCCCACAATCACAGGGAACCTATGGCTACACCTTC.

The chain has TRBV9 and TRBJ1-3, with D possibly being TRBD1 (5 bases). Germline assignment: CDR1 SGDLS and CDR2 YYNGEE. V lost 3 bases and J 4 bases, leaving 8 bases between the germline ends. The CDR3 has 13 residues. Written as DNA, the CDR3 is TGTGCCAGCAGCGGCCGACAGGGAAACACCATATATTTT. Translated: CASSGRQGNTIYF.

The chain carries TRBV19 and TRBJ1-2; TRBD1 agrees at 7 bases. CDR3 length: 16 residues. After removal of 5 bases from V and 3 bases from J, the junction contained 12 bases not matched to a gene. Germline assignment: CDR1 LNHDA and CDR2 SQIVND (reference sequence). CDR3 sequence: CASSSYRDSSDYGYTF. In nucleotides, the CDR3 is TGTGCCAGTAGTTCCTACCGGGACAGCAGCGACTATGGCTACACCTTC.

J is TRBJ1-2 and V is TRBV10-3; 7 bases match TRBD1. The V and J ends lost 7 bases and 7 bases, in that order; junction bases with no gene match: 12. CDR1 is ENHRY, CDR2 SYGVKD, per germline. This CDR3 is built from 14 residues. CDR3 in amino acids: CAIKGSQGDGGYTF. The CDR3 coding sequence is TGTGCCATCAAAGGATCGCAGGGGGACGGTGGCTACACCTTC.

The chain links TRBV9 to TRBJ1-4; D ambiguous. The germline V gene has CDR1 SGDLS and CDR2 YYNGEE. The CDR3 sequence is 16 residues long. V shed 0 bases and J shed 5 bases, with 14 bases lying between them. CDR3 nucleotide sequence: TGTGCCAGCAGCGTAGGGGCGAGGAGGATAAATGAAAAACTGTTTTTT. It specifies CASSVGARRINEKLFF. The entire variable domain, with the rest obtained from reference TRBV9 and TRBJ1-4, is as follows: DSGVTQTPKHLITATGQRVTLRCSPRSGDLSVYWYQQSLDQGLQFLIQYYNGEERAKGNILERFSAQQFPDLHSELNLSSLELGDSALYFCASSVGARRINEKLFFGSGTQLSVL.

This clone has only one observation. In this CDR3 the conserved last residue, phenylalanine or tryptophan, is missing, so a read error is likely. The limits of the CDR3 on the DNA are not certain, so only TCRdb's listed CDR3 is given. J is TRBJ2-3 and V is TRBV6-1; the listed D gene, TRBD2, was not tested against the DNA. The CDR3 has 11 amino acids, counting both end residues. Germline CDR1 is MNHNS and CDR2 is SASEGT. The chain's CDR3 is CASSARPALLY.

The V gene is TRBV18, the J gene TRBJ1-5; 7 nucleotides line up with TRBD1. The V gene's germline CDR1 is KGHSH and CDR2 LQKENI. The CDR3 runs 14 residues. Trimming cost V 4 bases and J 2 bases; bases outside gene matches: 2. CDR3 sequence: CASSQGAGNQPQHF. CDR3 nucleotide sequence: TGTGCCAGCTCACAGGGGGCTGGCAATCAGCCCCAGCATTTT. The whole variable domain, filled in from reference TRBV18 and TRBJ1-5, reads NAGVMQNPRHLVRRRGQEARLRCSPMKGHSHVYWYRQLPEEGLKFMVYLQKENIIDESGMPKERFSAEFPKEGPSILRIQQVVRGDSAAYFCASSQGAGNQPQHFGDGTRLSIL.

V gene TRBV27 combines with J gene TRBJ1-4; 10 nucleotides align to TRBD1. The J segment lost 4 bases and the V segment lost 8 bases, leaving 1 base of the junction unmatched. Germline-derived CDR1 and CDR2 are MNHEY and SMNVEV (reference sequence). The CDR3 is made up of 13 amino acids. CDR3 protein: CASGQGDNEKLFF. In DNA, the CDR3 is TGTGCCAGCGGACAGGGGGATAATGAAAAACTGTTTTTT.

The genes are TRBV4-1 and TRBJ2-3; D is unresolved. CDR1 and CDR2 from the germline V gene are MGHRA and YSYEKL. V lost 1 base and J 3 bases, leaving 11 bases between the germline ends. The CDR3 spans 15 residues. Here the CDR3 reads CASSQVVAVTDTQYF. The CDR3 DNA reads as TGCGCCAGCAGCCAAGTAGTTGCGGTAACAGATACGCAGTATTTT.

V gene TRBV5-1 combines with J gene TRBJ1-3; 10 nucleotides line up with TRBD1. The germline V gene has CDR1 SGHRS and CDR2 YFSETQ. V trimming: 5 bases; J trimming: 8 bases; junction bases outside the gene matches: 7. The CDR3 runs to 14 residues. The CDR3 loop reads CASRFGTGEDTIYF. The CDR3 nucleotides are TGCGCCAGCAGGTTTGGGACAGGGGAGGACACCATATATTTT. Drawing the rest from reference TRBV5-1 and TRBJ1-3, the complete variable domain is KAGVTQTPRYLIKTRGQQVTLSCSPISGHRSVSWYQQTPGQGLQFLFEYFSETQRNKGNFPGRFSGRQFSNSRSEMNVSTLELGDSALYLCASRFGTGEDTIYFGEGSWLTVV.

This chain links TRBV7-9 with TRBJ2-7; D is perhaps TRBD2 (5 bases). Between the trimmed V and J ends, which lost 1 base and 5 bases, there was a span of 12 bases. There are 14 residues in the CDR3. Germline CDR1 and CDR2: SEHNR and FQNEAQ (reference sequence). The CDR3 sequence is CASSLGSGSDEQYF. In DNA, the CDR3 is TGTGCCAGCAGCTTAGGTTCGGGTAGCGACGAGCAGTACTTC.

This chain connects TRBV7-2 to TRBJ1-5, with 10 positions matching TRBD1. This CDR3 is built from 16 residues. V lost 1 base, J lost 4 bases, and 4 bases stayed unmatched. Germline CDR1 SGHTA, CDR2 FQGNSA. The CDR3 DNA reads as TGTGCCAGCAGCTTAGTGGGGACAGGGGTAAATCAGCCCCAGCATTTT. It specifies CASSLVGTGVNQPQHF.

This clone was detected only once. The chain links TRBV3-1 (or the pseudogene TRBV3-2) to TRBJ1-5; D is uncertain. The CDR3 has 15 amino acids. Germline CDR1 and CDR2: LGHDT and YNNKEL (reference sequence). The V and J ends lost 3 bases and 0 bases respectively, with 9 bases between them. The DNA for the CDR3 is TGTGCCAGCAGCCACCTGGTCTATAGCAATCAGCCCCAGCATTTT. Its translation: CASSHLVYSNQPQHF.

The rearrangement links TRBV7-8 to TRBJ2-7, with 15 bases fitting TRBD2. CDR3 length equals 17 residues. Germline CDR1 reads SGHVS; CDR2 reads FQNEAQ. Trimming cost V 3 bases and J 7 bases; bases outside gene matches: 10. CDR3 sequence: CASSLGLAGGLRLEQYF. The CDR3 coding sequence is TGTGCCAGCAGCTTGGGACTAGCGGGGGGATTACGCTTAGAGCAGTACTTC.

The chain has TRBV7-2 and TRBJ1-1, with D unclear. V was trimmed by 2 bases and J by 0 bases, leaving 7 bases between them. Per the germline V gene, CDR1 is SGHTA and CDR2 is FQGNSA. The CDR3 extends over 14 amino acids. Here the CDR3 DNA reads TGTGCCAGCAGCTTAATGGCCATGAACACTGAAGCTTTCTTT. As protein: CASSLMAMNTEAFF.

The rearrangement links TRBV28 to TRBJ2-1; D is unclear. This CDR3 comprises 16 residues. V lost 5 bases to trimming and J lost 2 bases, with 16 bases between them. Germline V gives CDR1 MDHEN, CDR2 SYDVKM. The CDR3 DNA follows: TGTGCCAGCAGTCAAGACTCGACCGGAGCCTACAATGAGCAGTTCTTC. Protein product: CASSQDSTGAYNEQFF.

V gene TRBV2 combines with J gene TRBJ1-6; 9 nucleotides agree with TRBD1. The CDR3 runs to 13 residues. After removal of 11 bases from V and 6 bases from J, the junction contained 5 bases not matched to a gene. Per the germline V gene, CDR1 is SNHLY and CDR2 is FYNNEI. CDR3 in DNA: TGTGCCGGGTCGGGACAGGGTAATTCACCCCTCCACTTT. This gives the protein CAGSGQGNSPLHF.

The genes are TRBV29-1 and TRBJ2-7; 10 bases fit TRBD1. This CDR3 is 13 amino acids long. CDR1 is SQVTM and CDR2 is ANQGSEA in the germline V gene. The junction had 5 bases not matched to a gene; V was cut back by 4 bases and J by 5 bases. The CDR3 loop is CSVAGQGFNEQYF. The CDR3, as DNA: TGCAGCGTTGCGGGACAGGGGTTCAACGAGCAGTACTTC.

The chain uses TRBV20-1 and TRBJ1-1; D is ambiguous. Per the germline V gene, CDR1 is DFQATT and CDR2 is SNEGSKA (reference sequence). This CDR3 contains 11 residues. Trimming left V 5 bases short and J 1 base short, with 5 bases between. The CDR3 is CSAYRNTEAFF. DNA of the CDR3: TGCAGTGCTTACAGGAACACTGAAGCTTTCTTT.

The genes are TRBV19 and TRBJ2-6; D is possibly TRBD2 (5 bases). This CDR3 spans 15 amino acids. Germline V gene data show CDR1 as LNHDA and CDR2 as SQIVND (reference sequence). Trimming pared 5 bases from V and 0 bases from J, leaving 8 bases between. In DNA form, the CDR3 reads TGTGCCAGTAGTTCGGGGAGCTCTGGGGCCAACGTCCTGACTTTC. It yields the protein CASSSGSSGANVLTF.

The chain has TRBV7-8 and TRBJ1-2, with 7 bases fitting TRBD1. The V gene end was trimmed by 1 base and the J gene end by 8 bases; junction bases not matched to a gene: 4. CDR1 is SGHVS and CDR2 is FQNEAQ in the germline V gene. The length of the CDR3 is 13 residues. Here the CDR3 DNA reads TGTGCCAGCAGCTTAGGGGGACAGATGGGCTACACCTTC. Its protein product is CASSLGGQMGYTF.

The chain links TRBV30 to TRBJ2-7; TRBD1 matches 7 bases. CDR1 and CDR2 from the germline V gene are GTSNPN and SVGIG (reference sequence). The V and J ends lost 1 base and 0 bases, in that order; junction bases with no gene match: 3. This CDR3 contains 14 residues. The CDR3 here is CAWSDRDSSYEQYF. The DNA of the CDR3 is TGTGCCTGGAGTGACAGGGACAGCTCCTACGAGCAGTACTTC.

This clone was seen more than once but under ten times. In DNA form, the CDR3 reads TGTGCCAGCAGCTTAGAGGCGGCCGGGGAGCTGTTTTTT. Translating it yields CASSLEAAGELFF. The V gene is TRBV11-3, the J gene TRBJ2-2, with D unresolved. The CDR3 has 13 amino acids. Trimming took 0 bases from V and 6 from J, leaving 5 bases between them. Germline V lookup: CDR1 SGHNT, CDR2 YENEEA.

The chain carries TRBV18 and TRBJ1-2, with 7 bases lining up with TRBD1. This CDR3 spans 15 amino acids. CDR1 is KGHSH and CDR2 is LQKENI in the germline V gene. Trimming took 0 bases from V and 4 from J; bases not matched to a gene: 5. CDR3 nucleotide sequence: TGTGCCAGCTCACCACCGAACAGGGGAATCTATGGCTACACCTTC. This gives the protein CASSPPNRGIYGYTF.